Following are 24 T cell receptor beta chains from one sample sequenced in a study of blood T cell repertoires in COVID-19. Clones were sequenced by immunoSEQ multiplex PCR, and TCRdb holds only the in-frame ones, with some missing. The sample holds about 200,000 clones, approximately 90% seen once. Source material: peripheral blood. The receptors shown here come from a man in his fifties with COVID-19, enrolled during active disease.

The rearrangement links TRBV29-1 to TRBJ2-7; D is possibly TRBD2 (5 bases). This CDR3 has 12 residues. Germline-derived CDR1 and CDR2 are SQVTM and ANQGSEA. V was clipped by 6 bases and J by 3 bases, with 12 bases between them. The CDR3 DNA reads TGCAGCGTGCGGGTCTCCTACTACGAGCAGTACTTC. Translation: CSVRVSYYEQYF.

The rearrangement uses TRBV4-1 and TRBJ1-2; possible D gene TRBD1, 5 bases. The V gene's germline CDR1 is MGHRA and CDR2 YSYEKL. The germline V and J ends were trimmed by 0 bases and 6 bases, with 11 bases remaining between them. CDR3 length equals 14 residues. The CDR3 spells CASSQDPGVDGYTF. CDR3 in DNA: TGCGCCAGCAGCCAAGATCCGGGGGTTGATGGCTACACCTTC.

This chain connects TRBV13 to TRBJ2-3; the match to TRBD2 covers 7 bases. The CDR3 is 15 amino acids. V was clipped by 5 bases and J by 9 bases; unmatched bases: 14. Germline values: CDR1 PRHDT, CDR2 FYEKMQ (reference sequence). CDR3: CASSALTGGLGTQYF. DNA for the CDR3: TGTGCCAGCAGCGCCCTTACGGGAGGTTTAGGGACGCAGTATTTT.

The gene calls are TRBV11-2 and TRBJ2-1, with a possible D match to TRBD2 (6 bases). This CDR3 has 15 amino acids. The V end lost 5 bases, the J end lost 5 bases, and 16 bases lay between the germline ends. Germline values: CDR1 SGHAT, CDR2 FQNNGV. CDR3 DNA sequence: TGTGCCAGCAGCCCGGGAGTGGGACTCGACAATGAGCAGTTCTTC. It yields the protein CASSPGVGLDNEQFF. Complete variable domain (other parts from reference TRBV11-2 and TRBJ2-1): EAGVAQSPRYKIIEKRQSVAFWCNPISGHATLYWYQQILGQGPKLLIQFQNNGVVDDSQLPKDRFSAERLKGVDSTLKIQPAKLEDSAVYLCASSPGVGLDNEQFFGPGTRLTVL.

The rearrangement joins TRBV2 to TRBJ1-5, with 11 bases lining up with TRBD1. This CDR3 has 14 amino acids. CDR1 is SNHLY, CDR2 FYNNEI, per germline. After removal of 8 bases from V and 6 bases from J, the junction contained 6 bases not matched to a gene. As DNA, the CDR3 is TGTGCCAGCGGGGACAGGGGGAGAGGTCAGCCCCAGCATTTT. Translation gives CASGDRGRGQPQHF.

The rearrangement uses TRBV6-4 and TRBJ2-3; 7 bases are shared with TRBD1. This CDR3 has 13 residues. CDR1 is MRHNA, CDR2 SNTAGT, per germline. Trimming at V came to 3 bases and at J to 6 bases, leaving 3 bases not matched to a gene. The chain's CDR3 is CASSEGGPDTQYF. In nucleotides, the CDR3 is TGTGCCAGCAGTGAAGGGGGCCCGGATACGCAGTATTTT.

The rearrangement links TRBV4-2 to TRBJ2-3; 13 bases match TRBD2. V lost 6 bases, J lost 8 bases, and 8 bases stayed unmatched. The CDR3 covers 15 residues. Germline assignment: CDR1 LGHNA and CDR2 YNFKEQ. Written as DNA, the CDR3 is TGTGCCAGCAGTCCCGGGACTAGCGGGGTTGTTACGCAGTATTTT. Translated, it gives CASSPGTSGVVTQYF.

The chain joins TRBV10-2 to TRBJ2-7; tentative D call: TRBD2 (5 bases). V was cut by 4 bases and J by 5 bases, with 9 bases left in between. The CDR3 has 12 residues. Germline V gives CDR1 WSHSY, CDR2 SAAADI. The CDR3 reads CASSVEGNEQYF. CDR3 nucleotides: TGCGCCAGCAGTGTTGAGGGAAACGAGCAGTACTTC.

This chain joins TRBV7-9 and TRBJ1-5, with TRBD1 as a possible D gene (5 bases). This CDR3 is built from 14 residues. V was shortened by 5 bases and J by 5 bases, with 13 bases between the two germline ends. CDR1 is SEHNR and CDR2 is FQNEAQ in the germline V gene (reference sequence). The DNA of the CDR3 is TGTGCCAGCAGCCCAGGGAGGCAGGATCAGCCCCAGCATTTT. Translated: CASSPGRQDQPQHF.

The J gene is TRBJ2-1, the V gene TRBV6-1, with D perhaps matching TRBD1 (5 bases). Germline CDR1 MNHNS, CDR2 SASEGT. The CDR3 covers 11 residues. V was trimmed by 11 bases and J by 7 bases, leaving 12 bases between them. The CDR3 here is CAAGFTNEQFF. The CDR3 nucleotides are TGTGCCGCAGGGTTCACGAATGAGCAGTTCTTC.

The chain recombines TRBV5-5 with TRBJ2-4, with 9 bases aligning to TRBD1. Germline V lookup: CDR1 SGHKS, CDR2 YYEKEE (reference sequence). The CDR3 is 17 amino acids. The V segment lost 3 bases and the J segment 0 bases; nucleotides outside the gene matches: 7. The CDR3 bases are TGTGCCAGCAGCTCTCCGGGACAGGGTCTAGCCAAAAACATTCAGTACTTC. This gives the protein CASSSPGQGLAKNIQYF.

This clone showed up just once. The chain is built from TRBV15 and TRBJ1-2, with D maybe TRBD1 (6 bases). The CDR3 is made up of 20 amino acids. Trimming stripped 0 bases from V and 2 bases from J, with 25 bases between. Germline-derived CDR1 and CDR2 are LNHNV and YYDKDF (reference sequence). DNA for the CDR3: TGTGCCACCAGCAGAGACGCCACCGGGGGGCCAAGCCCATTCAACTATGGCTACACCTTC. Its protein product is CATSRDATGGPSPFNYGYTF.

The chain carries TRBV29-1 and TRBJ2-7, with D perhaps TRBD2 (6 bases). CDR1 is SQVTM, CDR2 ANQGSEA, per germline. The length of the CDR3 is 12 residues. The germline V and J ends were trimmed by 8 bases and 3 bases, with 14 bases remaining between them. The CDR3 DNA is TGCAGCTCGCGGGACGGATTCTACGAGCAGTACTTC. This translates into CSSRDGFYEQYF.

The V and J genes are TRBV6-5 and TRBJ2-3, with 10 nucleotides matching TRBD2. The length of the CDR3 is 15 residues. The V segment lost 6 bases and the J segment 7 bases; nucleotides outside the gene matches: 10. Germline V lookup: CDR1 MNHEY, CDR2 SVGAGI. The CDR3 bases are TGTGCCAGCAGCCTCGGGACTAGCGTGTCGAATACGCAGTATTTT. Amino acid sequence: CASSLGTSVSNTQYF.

The chain employs TRBV15 and TRBJ2-1, with TRBD2 as a possible D gene (6 bases). V lost 5 bases and J 4 bases, leaving 9 bases between the germline ends. Germline V CDR1 and CDR2: LNHNV, YYDKDF (reference sequence). The CDR3 covers 13 residues. The DNA of the CDR3 is TGTGCCACCAGCGGGCTAGCGTACAATGAGCAGTTCTTC. It yields the protein CATSGLAYNEQFF.

The chain employs TRBV18 and TRBJ1-4; perhaps TRBD1 as D (6 bases). Germline lookup yields CDR1 KGHSH and CDR2 LQKENI. V gave up 4 bases and J gave up 5 bases, with 8 bases separating them. This CDR3 contains 13 residues. The CDR3: CASSRTVNEKLFF. CDR3 nucleotides: TGTGCCAGCTCACGGACAGTAAATGAAAAACTGTTTTTT.

Note on this clone: The same CDR3 can be traced to other DNA sequences in this sample. The V call is TRBV18, the J call TRBJ1-5, with TRBD1 identical over 10 bases. Per the germline V gene, CDR1 is KGHSH and CDR2 is LQKENI. J gave up 5 bases and V 4 bases, and 8 bases lay outside the gene matches. The CDR3 consists of 16 residues. As DNA, the CDR3 is TGTGCCAGCTCACTGGGACAGGGGAAATCCTATCAGCCCCAGCATTTT. Its protein is CASSLGQGKSYQPQHF. Full variable domain (outside the CDR3, taken from reference TRBV18 and TRBJ1-5): NAGVMQNPRHLVRRRGQEARLRCSPMKGHSHVYWYRQLPEEGLKFMVYLQKENIIDESGMPKERFSAEFPKEGPSILRIQQVVRGDSAAYFCASSLGQGKSYQPQHFGDGTRLSIL.

This clone was recorded a few times. The chain has TRBV20-1 and TRBJ2-7, with D possibly matching TRBD1 (6 bases). Trimming shortened V by 5 bases and J by 6 bases, and 11 bases separated the two germline ends. Germline values: CDR1 DFQATT, CDR2 SNEGSKA (reference sequence). CDR3 length equals 11 residues. The DNA for the CDR3 is TGCAGTGCTCACAGGGTAGTCGAGCAGTACTTC. Protein product: CSAHRVVEQYF.

The rearrangement uses TRBV29-1 and TRBJ2-7; 7 bases are a match to TRBD2. The V and J ends lost 5 bases and 6 bases, in that order; junction bases with no gene match: 7. Germline-derived CDR1 and CDR2 are SQVTM and ANQGSEA. This CDR3 has 12 residues. As DNA, the CDR3 is TGCAGCGTTAGACTAGCCCAGGGCGAGCAGTACTTC. It translates to CSVRLAQGEQYF.

The J gene is TRBJ2-7, the V gene TRBV27, with D perhaps matching TRBD2 (5 bases). V lost 7 bases, J lost 2 bases, and 15 bases lay in between. CDR1 MNHEY and CDR2 SMNVEV come from the germline V gene (reference sequence). CDR3 length: 14 residues. The CDR3 sequence is CASNVGGPPYEQYF. CDR3 nucleotide sequence: TGTGCCAGCAATGTGGGCGGGCCGCCCTACGAGCAGTACTTC.

The chain uses TRBV4-3 and TRBJ2-7, with 7 bases identical to TRBD1. After removal of 0 bases from V and 5 bases from J, the junction contained 7 bases not matched to a gene. CDR1 and CDR2 from the germline V gene are LGHNA and YSLEER. This CDR3 contains 15 residues. The CDR3 bases are TGCGCCAGCAGCCAAGAGACAGGGAATTTCCACGAGCAGTACTTC. Protein sequence: CASSQETGNFHEQYF.

This chain uses TRBV9 with TRBJ1-3; no definite D call. The CDR3 sequence is 17 residues long. Germline loops: CDR1 SGDLS, CDR2 YYNGEE. Trimming left V 0 bases short and J 0 bases short, with 13 bases between. CDR3 in DNA: TGTGCCAGCAGCGTAGTCGGCAGGCATGACTCTGGAAACACCATATATTTT. This gives the protein CASSVVGRHDSGNTIYF.

CDR3 DNA sequence: TGTGCCATCAGTGAGTTGGGCCACCGATCGAACACCGGGGAGCTGTTTTTT. This gives the protein CAISELGHRSNTGELFF. The J gene is TRBJ2-2, the V gene TRBV10-3; no firm D call. Germline V gene data show CDR1 as ENHRY and CDR2 as SYGVKD. CDR3 length equals 17 residues. Trimming removed 1 base at V and 0 bases at J, with 12 bases between.

The chain recombines TRBV10-3 with TRBJ1-2; 12 bases agree with TRBD1. The germline V gene has CDR1 ENHRY and CDR2 SYGVKD. The ends lost 0 bases at V and 4 bases at J; junction bases unmatched: 3. This CDR3 has 16 residues. The CDR3: CAISESGTGGFYGYTF. The CDR3 DNA reads TGTGCCATCAGTGAGTCCGGGACAGGGGGCTTCTATGGCTACACCTTC.